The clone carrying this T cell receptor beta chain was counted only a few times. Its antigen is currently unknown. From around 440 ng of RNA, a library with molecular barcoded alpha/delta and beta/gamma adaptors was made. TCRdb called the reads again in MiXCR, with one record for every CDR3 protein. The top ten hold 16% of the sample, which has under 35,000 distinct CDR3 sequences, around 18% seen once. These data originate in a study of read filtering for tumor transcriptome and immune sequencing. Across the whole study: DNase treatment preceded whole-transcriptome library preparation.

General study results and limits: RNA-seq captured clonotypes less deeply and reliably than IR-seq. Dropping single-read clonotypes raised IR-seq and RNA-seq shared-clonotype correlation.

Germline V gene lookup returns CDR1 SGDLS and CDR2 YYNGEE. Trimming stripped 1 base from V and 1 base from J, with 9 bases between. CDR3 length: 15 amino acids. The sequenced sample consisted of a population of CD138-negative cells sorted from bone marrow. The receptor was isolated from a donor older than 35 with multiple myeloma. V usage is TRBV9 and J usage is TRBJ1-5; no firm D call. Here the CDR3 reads CASSVSAFSNQPQHF. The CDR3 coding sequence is TGTGCCAGCAGCGTATCGGCATTCAGCAATCAGCCCCAGCATTTT.